This passage covers 32 T cell receptor beta chains from one sample sequenced in a study of blood T cell repertoires in COVID-19. Generated by immunoSEQ multiplex PCR, the TCRdb table keeps only in-frame clones and is missing some. The sample gives some 40,000 clones, about 80% of which show up once; 11% to 15% is in the top ten. Source material: peripheral blood. These receptors were collected from a human donor in a cohort sampled during active COVID-19.

This clone occurred once. The genes are TRBV15 and TRBJ2-1; 11 bases match TRBD2. The CDR3 covers 13 residues. J gave up 8 bases and V 7 bases, and 4 bases lay outside the gene matches. The germline V gene has CDR1 LNHNV and CDR2 YYDKDF (reference sequence). DNA of the CDR3: TGTGCCACCACGAGACTAGCGGGACATGAGCAGTTCTTC. Translated, it gives CATTRLAGHEQFF.

V usage is TRBV6-1 and J usage is TRBJ2-3; D is undetermined. CDR1 is MNHNS, CDR2 SASEGT, per germline. There are 13 residues in the CDR3. V lost 0 bases to trimming and J lost 4 bases, with 5 bases between them. The CDR3 nucleotides read TGTGCCAGCAGTGAAGCTTCGTCAGATACGCAGTATTTT. It is translated as CASSEASSDTQYF.

This chain links TRBV7-6 with TRBJ2-7, with 13 positions matching TRBD2. Germline lookup yields CDR1 SGHVS and CDR2 FNYEAQ. V lost 2 bases to trimming and J lost 7 bases; unmatched junction nucleotides: 11. This CDR3 spans 17 amino acids. The CDR3 bases are TGTGCCAGCAGCTTAAGGGCAGGGACTAGCGGGGACGCGGAGCAGTACTTC. Protein: CASSLRAGTSGDAEQYF.

V usage is TRBV2 and J usage is TRBJ2-7, with D perhaps TRBD1 (6 bases). Germline-derived CDR1 and CDR2 are SNHLY and FYNNEI. The CDR3 runs to 13 residues. Trimming cost V 6 bases and J 7 bases, with 16 bases left between them. The DNA for the CDR3 is TGTGCCAGCAGGAAGCAGGGGACCCGGGAGCAGTACTTC. Translation gives CASRKQGTREQYF.

The chain joins TRBV28 to TRBJ1-1; D remains ambiguous. The CDR3 loop spans 12 amino acids. Germline CDR1 reads MDHEN; CDR2 reads SYDVKM. Trimming took off 7 bases at V and 7 bases at J, with 13 bases between the two ends. The CDR3 reads CASTSFANEAFF. CDR3 DNA sequence: TGTGCCAGCACTTCGTTCGCGAATGAAGCTTTCTTT.

This rearrangement joins TRBV24-1 to TRBJ2-1; 7 bases are a match to TRBD2. CDR3 size: 12 residues. Trimming removed 7 bases from V and 8 bases from J; junction bases left unmatched: 4. Germline V gives CDR1 KGHDR, CDR2 SFDVKD. The CDR3 sequence is CATSGRIDEQFF. For the CDR3, the DNA is TGTGCCACCAGCGGGAGGATCGATGAGCAGTTCTTC.

The gene calls are TRBV27 and TRBJ2-2, with TRBD2 matching over 9 bases. The CDR3 runs 19 residues. The V and J ends lost 6 bases and 3 bases, in that order; junction bases with no gene match: 17. Germline CDR1 MNHEY, CDR2 SMNVEV (reference sequence). The CDR3 coding sequence is TGTGCCAGCAGGCAAAGGATGGCGGGAGGGCCTTATGACACCGGGGAGCTGTTTTTT. Encoded protein: CASRQRMAGGPYDTGELFF.

The chain links TRBV3-1 (or the pseudogene TRBV3-2) to TRBJ2-5; 10 nucleotides align to TRBD2. The CDR3 extends over 16 amino acids. V gave up 2 bases and J gave up 6 bases; unmatched junction bases: 9. CDR1 and CDR2 (germline): LGHDT, YNNKEL (reference sequence). For the CDR3, the DNA is TGTGCCAGCAGCCAACGGGCGAGCGGGAGGGCTAAGACCCAGTACTTC. It yields the protein CASSQRASGRAKTQYF.

This sequence joins TRBV28 and TRBJ2-7; a weak D match, TRBD2 (5 bases). This CDR3 is 12 amino acids long. Germline V gene lookup returns CDR1 MDHEN and CDR2 SYDVKM. CDR3 amino acids: CATRGSAYEQYF. The CDR3 DNA reads TGTGCGACGAGAGGGTCCGCCTACGAGCAGTACTTC.

The CDR3 coding sequence is TGTGCCAGCAGCTTGGGACTAGCGGGGAGGGGAGAGACCCAGTACTTC. Its protein is CASSLGLAGRGETQYF. The V and J genes are TRBV7-2 and TRBJ2-5; 13 bases are shared with TRBD2. The V gene's germline CDR1 is SGHTA and CDR2 FQGNSA. The CDR3 loop spans 16 amino acids. Trimming removed 3 bases from V and 4 bases from J; junction bases left unmatched: 5. Together with reference TRBV7-2 and TRBJ2-5, the CDR3 gives the full variable domain: GAGVSQSPSNKVTEKGKDVELRCDPISGHTALYWYRQSLGQGLEFLIYFQGNSAPDKSGLPSDRFSAERTGGSVSTLTIQRTQQEDSAVYLCASSLGLAGRGETQYFGPGTRLLVL.

The genes are TRBV7-9 and TRBJ2-3; D uncertain. The CDR3 is 14 amino acids. Germline loops: CDR1 SEHNR, CDR2 FQNEAQ (reference sequence). V shed 6 bases and J shed 4 bases, with 14 bases lying between them. CDR3 amino acids: CASSSPLVADTQYF. Here the CDR3 DNA reads TGTGCCAGCAGTTCTCCCCTAGTTGCAGATACGCAGTATTTT.

The gene calls are TRBV7-8 and TRBJ2-7; the D call may be TRBD1 or TRBD2 (7 bases each). Trimming removed 4 bases from V and 2 bases from J, with 21 bases in between. This CDR3 contains 17 residues. Germline V gene sequence: CDR1 SGHVS, CDR2 FQNEAQ. Written as DNA, the CDR3 is TGTGCCAGCAGCTCAGCAGGGGGGGAAGCGGTAACCTACGAGCAGTACTTC. As protein: CASSSAGGEAVTYEQYF.

This clone was observed a few times. This chain connects TRBV12-1 to TRBJ2-7; the D call in the table, TRBD1, was not verified against the DNA. TRBV12-1 is tagged as a pseudogene. This CDR3 region has 14 residues. The CDR3: CASSFVTGFYEQYF. CDR3 DNA sequence: TGTGCCAGCAGCTTTGTAACAGGGTTCTACGAGCAGTACTTC.

The rearrangement uses TRBV4-1 and TRBJ2-7, with D tentatively TRBD2 (7 bases). V lost 1 base to trimming and J lost 3 bases, with 19 bases between them. Germline V gene lookup returns CDR1 MGHRA and CDR2 YSYEKL. CDR3 length: 17 residues. CDR3 sequence (DNA): TGCGCCAGCAGCCAAGTACGGGGGGTAGGGGGGGACTACGAGCAGTACTTC. The encoded protein is CASSQVRGVGGDYEQYF.

The rearrangement joins TRBV10-3 to TRBJ1-6; 12 nucleotides line up with TRBD1. Germline V lookup: CDR1 ENHRY, CDR2 SYGVKD. With V trimmed by 10 bases and J by 7 bases, 11 bases remained unmatched. The CDR3 loop spans 16 amino acids. The CDR3 DNA reads TGTGCCACCGGGACAGGGGGCGCTTCCTCAAATTCACCCCTCCACTTT. Its translation: CATGTGGASSNSPLHF.

Note on this clone: A junction end diverges from the germline sequence, so it may reflect a read error. The rearrangement links TRBV19 to TRBJ2-1; D call uncertain. The CDR3 length is 15 residues. The germline V gene has CDR1 LNHDA and CDR2 SQIVND (reference sequence). This chain's CDR3 is CASSITNHPYNKQFF. CDR3 coding DNA: TGTGCCAGTAGTATAACCAATCACCCGTACAATAAGCAGTTCTTC.

This clone was detected once. The V gene is TRBV11-3, the J gene TRBJ2-1; 9 bases match TRBD2. V lost 6 bases and J lost 6; bases outside the gene matches: 9. CDR3 length: 15 amino acids. Germline loops: CDR1 SGHNT, CDR2 YENEEA. The CDR3 DNA reads TGTGCCAGCAGGCAGACTAGCGGAATTATCAATGAGCAGTTCTTC. Amino acid sequence: CASRQTSGIINEQFF.

The chain employs TRBV19 and TRBJ2-7; the match to TRBD2 covers 7 bases. This CDR3 region has 15 residues. V shed 2 bases, J shed 4 bases, and the junction held 8 bases outside the gene matches. Germline CDR1 reads LNHDA; CDR2 reads SQIVND (reference sequence). CDR3 bases: TGTGCCAGTAGTATATGGGGGAGGGATACATACGAGCAGTACTTC. Translation: CASSIWGRDTYEQYF.

The rearrangement joins TRBV11-3 to TRBJ2-6; perhaps TRBD1 as D (7 bases). The CDR3 contains 18 residues. Germline CDR1 reads SGHNT; CDR2 reads YENEEA. V was pared by 0 bases and J by 0 bases, with 12 bases between. The CDR3 nucleotides are TGTGCCAGCAGCTTAGATCAGGGGGGAAGCTCTGGGGCCAACGTCCTGACTTTC. This sequence encodes CASSLDQGGSSGANVLTF. The whole variable domain, filled in from reference TRBV11-3 and TRBJ2-6, reads EAGVVQSPRYKIIEKKQPVAFWCNPISGHNTLYWYLQNLGQGPELLIRYENEEAVDDSQLPKDRFSAERLKGVDSTLKIQPAELGDSAVYLCASSLDQGGSSGANVLTFGAGSRLTVL.

Only one count was recorded for this clone. The J gene is TRBJ2-1, the V gene TRBV28; TRBD1 matches 8 bases. Trimming cost V 3 bases and J 8 bases; bases outside gene matches: 6. CDR3 length: 14 residues. CDR1 is MDHEN, CDR2 SYDVKM, per germline. The CDR3 reads CASSLGGQVDEQFF. The CDR3 DNA reads TGTGCCAGCAGTTTGGGGGGACAGGTCGATGAGCAGTTCTTC.

V and J are TRBV2 and TRBJ2-1; the D gene is possibly TRBD2 (5 bases). Trimming stripped 2 bases from V and 2 bases from J, with 13 bases between. The CDR3 is 16 amino acids. Looked up from germline, CDR1 is SNHLY and CDR2 is FYNNEI. CDR3 nucleotide sequence: TGTGCCAGCAGTGAATTTATAGGGAGCACCTACAATGAGCAGTTCTTC. Translation gives CASSEFIGSTYNEQFF.

This clone was counted a few times. V gene TRBV7-9 combines with J gene TRBJ1-2, with 8 bases lining up with TRBD1. The germline V gene encodes CDR1 SEHNR and CDR2 FQNEAQ (reference sequence). The CDR3 covers 14 residues. The trim removed 4 bases at V and 4 bases at J, leaving 5 bases unmatched. The CDR3 loop reads CASSSMGQVYGYTF. For the CDR3, the DNA is TGTGCCAGCAGCTCGATGGGACAGGTCTATGGCTACACCTTC.

The V gene is TRBV18, the J gene TRBJ2-3; 9 bases fit TRBD1. The ends lost 5 bases at V and 4 bases at J; junction bases unmatched: 13. The length of the CDR3 is 17 residues. CDR1 is KGHSH, CDR2 LQKENI, per germline. The chain's CDR3 is CASSSARQGVWADTQYF. For the CDR3, the DNA is TGTGCCAGCTCATCAGCGAGACAGGGGGTATGGGCAGATACGCAGTATTTT.

The rearrangement links TRBV19 to TRBJ1-4; D is uncertain. Trimming stripped 1 base from V and 8 bases from J, with 14 bases between. Germline CDR1 LNHDA, CDR2 SQIVND (reference sequence). The CDR3 covers 15 residues. The CDR3 sequence: CASSIGGGIGEKLFF. CDR3 sequence (DNA): TGTGCCAGTAGTATAGGCGGCGGGATCGGAGAAAAACTGTTTTTT.

J is TRBJ2-7 and V is TRBV10-3; TRBD2 matches 9 bases. Germline trimming cut 11 bases from V and 6 bases from J; bases unmatched to any gene: 11. Germline-derived CDR1 and CDR2 are ENHRY and SYGVKD. The CDR3 loop spans 13 amino acids. CDR3: CASNSGREVEQYF. The CDR3 nucleotides are TGTGCCTCAAATAGCGGGAGAGAGGTCGAGCAGTACTTC.

J is TRBJ2-6 and V is TRBV5-1; TRBD1 aligns across 8 bases. The germline gives CDR1 SGHRS, CDR2 YFSETQ. V gave up 1 base and J gave up 2 bases; unmatched junction bases: 8. This CDR3 comprises 18 residues. CDR3 loop: CASSLQGAHSTGANVLTF. The CDR3 bases are TGCGCCAGCAGCTTGCAGGGGGCGCACTCCACTGGGGCCAACGTCCTGACTTTC.

On this clone: A read error may account for a junction end that differs from germline. The gene calls are TRBV10-3 and TRBJ2-3; 8 bases line up with TRBD2. Germline assignment: CDR1 ENHRY and CDR2 SYGVKD. The CDR3 consists of 17 residues. CDR3: CATSAAGGPLSGDTQYF. In nucleotides, the CDR3 is TGTGCCACCAGTGCCGCGGGGGGCCCTCTATCGGGAGATACGCAGTATTTT.

The chain uses TRBV19 and TRBJ2-7, with unresolved D. The germline gives CDR1 LNHDA, CDR2 SQIVND (reference sequence). The CDR3 has 13 residues. The V end was cut by 6 bases, the J end by 3 bases, with 12 bases between. The DNA of the CDR3 is TGTGCCAGTAGAGAGAGATCTAGCTACGAGCAGTACTTC. It is translated as CASRERSSYEQYF.

This clone has at least ten counts. V gene TRBV11-2 combines with J gene TRBJ2-3; 9 bases are a match to TRBD2. CDR1 and CDR2 (germline): SGHAT, FQNNGV. V shed 5 bases and J 3 bases; nucleotides not matched to a gene: 3. The CDR3 consists of 14 residues. CDR3 DNA: TGTGCCAGCAGCCCGGGACTAGCAACAGATACGCAGTATTTT. Its translation is CASSPGLATDTQYF. Drawing the rest from reference TRBV11-2 and TRBJ2-3, the complete variable domain is EAGVAQSPRYKIIEKRQSVAFWCNPISGHATLYWYQQILGQGPKLLIQFQNNGVVDDSQLPKDRFSAERLKGVDSTLKIQPAKLEDSAVYLCASSPGLATDTQYFGPGTRLTVL.

The chain uses TRBV27 and TRBJ2-1; 13 nucleotides match TRBD2. The CDR3 totals 15 residues. J gave up 6 bases and V 4 bases, and 3 bases lay outside the gene matches. Germline-derived CDR1 and CDR2 are MNHEY and SMNVEV (reference sequence). CDR3 sequence reads: CASSWGLAGPNEQFF. DNA for the CDR3: TGTGCCAGCAGTTGGGGACTAGCGGGGCCCAATGAGCAGTTCTTC.

The rearrangement joins TRBV6-7 to TRBJ1-5, with TRBD1 matching 12 bases. TRBV6-7 is annotated as an ORF whose role is uncertain. V lost 4 bases and J lost 8; bases outside the gene matches: 3. The CDR3 consists of 14 residues. CDR3 protein: CASSLGQGAEPQHF. The DNA for the CDR3 is TGTGCCAGCAGTTTGGGACAGGGGGCTGAGCCCCAGCATTTT.

This clone showed up just once. V usage is TRBV5-4 and J usage is TRBJ1-1; 7 nucleotides agree with TRBD1. CDR1 SGHNT and CDR2 YYREEE come from the germline V gene (reference sequence). The junction had 2 bases not matched to a gene; V was cut back by 5 bases and J by 1 base. The CDR3 sequence is 13 residues long. Written as DNA, the CDR3 is TGTGCCAGCAGGGGACAGCAGAACACTGAAGCTTTCTTT. Translating gives CASRGQQNTEAFF.